The 8 T cell receptor beta chains presented below share a single source sample, sequenced in a study of cytomegalovirus exposure and HLA in healthy donors. 60 Vbeta and 13 Jbeta primers were used in PCR. Produced via immunoSEQ multiplex PCR; TCRdb's table is partial and in-frame only. The sample contains roughly 27,000 clones, roughly 60% of which appear only once. Sequencing used PBMCs. These TCRs come from a male donor in good health and CMV-seropositive.

This clone was recorded only once. The chain has TRBV12-5 and TRBJ1-4; the D gene is possibly TRBD1 (6 bases). The V gene's germline CDR1 is LGHNT and CDR2 FRNRAP. The length of the CDR3 is 14 residues. V was pared by 1 base and J by 7 bases, with 10 bases between. CDR3 sequence: CASGLEAGVEKLFF. The CDR3 coding sequence is TGTGCTAGTGGTTTGGAGGCAGGGGTTGAAAAACTGTTTTTT.

This clone was seen more than once but under ten times. The chain uses TRBV2 and TRBJ1-5; 10 positions match TRBD1. The V gene's germline CDR1 is SNHLY and CDR2 FYNNEI. The CDR3 spans 16 residues. The junction had 2 bases not matched to a gene; V was cut back by 3 bases and J by 0 bases. The CDR3 here is CASSDRTGGSNQPQHF. Written as DNA, the CDR3 is TGTGCCAGCAGTGACAGGACAGGGGGTAGCAATCAGCCCCAGCATTTT.

DNA of the CDR3: TGTGCCAGCAGCTTAGAGGGGGTGGGGGATCAGCCCCAGCATTTT. Translating gives CASSLEGVGDQPQHF. The chain couples TRBV7-8 to TRBJ1-5, with D perhaps matching TRBD1 (6 bases). CDR1 and CDR2 (germline): SGHVS, FQNEAQ. Deletions cut 1 base from V and 5 bases from J, with 12 bases between. This CDR3 has 15 residues.

This sequence joins TRBV7-2 and TRBJ2-7, with TRBD1 matching 7 bases. The J segment lost 4 bases and the V segment lost 8 bases, leaving 17 bases of the junction unmatched. Germline assignment: CDR1 SGHTA and CDR2 FQGNSA. There are 16 residues in the CDR3. The chain's CDR3 is CASRRPPGTALYEQYF. Written as DNA, the CDR3 is TGTGCCAGCCGGCGTCCGCCCGGGACAGCCTTATACGAGCAGTACTTC.

This chain joins TRBV5-8 and TRBJ1-2, with no clear D. Trimming took off 1 base at V and 6 bases at J, with 7 bases between the two ends. Germline V lookup: CDR1 SGHTS, CDR2 YDEGEE. This CDR3 contains 12 residues. The CDR3 protein is CASSLNRHGYTF. The CDR3, as DNA: TGTGCCAGCAGCTTGAACAGACATGGCTACACCTTC.

The gene calls are TRBV5-1 and TRBJ1-2, with a tentative D call TRBD1 (5 bases). The CDR3 consists of 18 residues. The germline V gene encodes CDR1 SGHRS and CDR2 YFSETQ. The V end lost 1 base, the J end lost 4 bases, and 23 bases lay between the germline ends. CDR3 sequence reads: CASSLNGAGGGRIYGYTF. Written as DNA, the CDR3 is TGCGCCAGCAGCTTGAATGGGGCTGGGGGGGGTCGAATCTATGGCTACACCTTC.

J is TRBJ1-3 and V is TRBV6-5; the match to TRBD1 covers 7 bases. The CDR3 is 16 residues long. CDR1 is MNHEY, CDR2 SVGAGI, per germline. The V segment lost 1 base and the J segment 2 bases; nucleotides outside the gene matches: 5. The CDR3 nucleotides read TGTGCCAGCAGTTACTATAGGACAGGCCCTGGAAACACCATATATTTT. As protein: CASSYYRTGPGNTIYF.

V gene TRBV11-3 combines with J gene TRBJ2-3; D may be TRBD2 (6 bases). The germline gives CDR1 SGHNT, CDR2 YENEEA. The germline V and J ends were trimmed by 1 base and 2 bases, with 10 bases remaining between them. The length of the CDR3 is 15 residues. The CDR3 DNA follows: TGTGCCAGCAGCTTAGGGGGAGGCCCCACAGATACGCAGTATTTT. It specifies CASSLGGGPTDTQYF.